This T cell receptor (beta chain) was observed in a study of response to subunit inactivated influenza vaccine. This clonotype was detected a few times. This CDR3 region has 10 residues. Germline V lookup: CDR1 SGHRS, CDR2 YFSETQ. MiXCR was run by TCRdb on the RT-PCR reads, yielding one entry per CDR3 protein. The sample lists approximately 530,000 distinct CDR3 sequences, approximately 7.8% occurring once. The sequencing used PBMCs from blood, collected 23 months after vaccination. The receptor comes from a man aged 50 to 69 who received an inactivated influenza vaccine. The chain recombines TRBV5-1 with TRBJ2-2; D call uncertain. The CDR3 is CEANTGELFF. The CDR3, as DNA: TGCGAAGCGAACACCGGGGAGCTGTTTTTT.